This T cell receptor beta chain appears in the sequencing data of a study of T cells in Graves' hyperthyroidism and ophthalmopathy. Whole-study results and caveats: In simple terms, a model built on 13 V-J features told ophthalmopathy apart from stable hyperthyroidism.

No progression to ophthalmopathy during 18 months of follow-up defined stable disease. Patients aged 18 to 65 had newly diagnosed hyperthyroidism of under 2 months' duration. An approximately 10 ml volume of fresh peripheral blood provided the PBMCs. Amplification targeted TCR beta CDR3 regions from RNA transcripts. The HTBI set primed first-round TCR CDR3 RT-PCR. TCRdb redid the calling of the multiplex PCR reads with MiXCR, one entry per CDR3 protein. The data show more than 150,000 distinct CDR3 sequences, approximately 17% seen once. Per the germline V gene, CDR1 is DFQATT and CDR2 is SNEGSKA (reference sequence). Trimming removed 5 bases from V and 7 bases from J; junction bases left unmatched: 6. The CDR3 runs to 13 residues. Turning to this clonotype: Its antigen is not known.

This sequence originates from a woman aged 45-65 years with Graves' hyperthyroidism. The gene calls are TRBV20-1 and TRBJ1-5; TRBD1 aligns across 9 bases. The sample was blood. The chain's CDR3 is CSAARDRDQPQHF. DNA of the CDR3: TGCAGTGCTGCCCGGGACAGGGACCAGCCCCAGCATTTT.